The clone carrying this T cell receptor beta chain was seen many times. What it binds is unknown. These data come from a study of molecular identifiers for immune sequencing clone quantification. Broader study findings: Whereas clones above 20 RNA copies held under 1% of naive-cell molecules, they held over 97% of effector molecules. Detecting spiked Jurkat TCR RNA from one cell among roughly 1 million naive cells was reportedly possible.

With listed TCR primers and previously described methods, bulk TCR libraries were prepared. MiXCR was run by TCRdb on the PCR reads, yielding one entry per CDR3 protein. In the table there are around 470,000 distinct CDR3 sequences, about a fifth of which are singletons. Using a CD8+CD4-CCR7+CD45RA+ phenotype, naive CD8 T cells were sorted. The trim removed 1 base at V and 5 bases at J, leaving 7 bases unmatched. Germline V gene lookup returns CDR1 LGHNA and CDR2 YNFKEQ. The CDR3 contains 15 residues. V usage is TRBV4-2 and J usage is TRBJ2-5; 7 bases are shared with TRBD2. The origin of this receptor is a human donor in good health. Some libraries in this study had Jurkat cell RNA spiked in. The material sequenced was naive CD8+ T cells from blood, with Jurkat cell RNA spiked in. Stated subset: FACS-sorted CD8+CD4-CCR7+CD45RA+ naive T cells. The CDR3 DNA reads TGTGCCAGCAGCCAAGTCGCGACTAGCACCGAGACCCAGTACTTC. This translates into CASSQVATSTETQYF.